This TCR beta chain was sequenced in a study of T-cell memory formation after mild COVID-19. Study-level background: Clusters were largely donor specific. Whole-study findings and limits: CD4+ bias marked clones expanding day 15 to 37, unlike balanced contracting clones. Mainly CM and EM harbored the contracting CD4+ clones; mainly EMRA harbored the CD8+ ones.

Constant-segment primers and 5'RACE yielded cDNA libraries for TCR alpha and TCR beta, each carrying sample barcodes and UMIs. TCRdb redid the calling of the 5' RACE reads with MiXCR, one entry per CDR3 protein. Here the sample spans about 350,000 distinct CDR3 sequences, roughly 15% being singletons. A note on this clonotype: The antigen remains unidentified.

The V and J ends lost 1 base and 6 bases respectively, with 16 bases between them. CDR1 is SGHTA, CDR2 FQGNSA, per germline. CDR3 length: 16 amino acids. Specimen: PBMCs or a T cell subset sorted from them (not recorded which). This TCR derives from a man between 18 and 29 years old who had mild COVID-19 (a few samples of this study predate the infection). Cell type and time point are not known. The chain links TRBV7-2 to TRBJ2-1, with D uncertain. The CDR3 is CASSLEVRWLTNEQFF. The CDR3 DNA follows: TGTGCCAGCAGCTTAGAGGTTAGATGGCTTACCAATGAGCAGTTCTTC.